The rows below give T cell receptor beta chains drawn from one sample of a study of blood T cell repertoires in COVID-19. The repertoire was sequenced with immunoSEQ multiplex PCR; TCRdb's copy has only in-frame clones and lacks some. The data hold approximately 150,000 clones, with around nine tenths observed a single time. The sequenced sample consisted of peripheral blood. Receptors were obtained from a man aged 65 to 79 with active COVID-19. The CDR3 runs from the conserved cysteine through the conserved F or W. The order of the fields is D gene, V gene, clone size, J gene, CDR3 protein, CDR3 DNA. D genes are given only for firm matches. A row's size may be missing; if present it is once, few, many or a size class.

>NA|TRBV28|once|TRBJ1-2
CASSLWQGQFGGYTF
TGTGCCAGCAGTTTATGGCAGGGCCAATTCGGTGGCTACACCTTC
>TRBD1|TRBV5-1|NA|TRBJ1-1
CASSPRDRVMTRAFF
TGCGCCAGCAGCCCCCGGGACAGGGTGATGACGCGAGCTTTCTTT
>NA|TRBV10-1|NA|TRBJ2-2
CASKASRTGELFF
TGCGCCAGCAAGGCTAGCAGGACCGGGGAGCTGTTTTTT
>TRBD2|TRBV5-4|NA|TRBJ2-3
CASSFSGRADTQYF
TGTGCCAGCAGCTTTAGCGGGAGGGCAGATACGCAGTATTTT
>TRBD1|TRBV12-5|NA|TRBJ1-2
CASGSQDRGVNGYTF
TGTGCTAGTGGTTCCCAGGACAGGGGGGTCAATGGCTACACCTTC
>TRBD2|TRBV7-2|NA|TRBJ2-6
CASSLNPGGSGANVLTF
TGTGCCAGCAGCTTAAACCCGGGAGGCTCCGGGGCCAACGTCCTGACTTTC
>TRBD2|TRBV4-1|once|TRBJ2-1
CASSLRAGSSYNEQFF
TGCGCCAGCAGCCTACGAGCGGGAAGCTCCTACAATGAGCAGTTCTTC
>NA|TRBV27|NA|TRBJ2-7
CASSVTGINEQYF
TGTGCCAGCAGTGTGACAGGTATCAACGAGCAGTACTTC
>NA|TRBV21-1|NA|TRBJ1-5
CASRGQGSPDQPQHF
TGTGCCAGCAGAGGGCAGGGAAGCCCCGATCAGCCCCAGCATTTT
>TRBD2|TRBV2|NA|TRBJ2-1
CASKTGGNEQFF
TGTGCCAGCAAAACGGGGGGGAATGAGCAGTTCTTC
>TRBD2|TRBV28|NA|TRBJ2-3
CASLRGGGRPLPRNTQYF
TGTGCCAGTCTGCGGGGGGGCGGGAGACCTCTCCCACGGAATACGCAGTATTTT
>TRBD1|TRBV5-1|NA|TRBJ2-1
CASSPTPGQGTEQFF
TGCGCCAGCAGCCCCACCCCGGGACAGGGTACTGAGCAGTTCTTC
>NA|TRBV6-1|NA|TRBJ1-5
CASSEGQGSTPQHF
TGTGCCAGCAGTGAGGGGCAGGGGTCCACGCCCCAGCATTTT
>TRBD1|TRBV5-4|NA|TRBJ1-6
CASSRAPQGDSPLHF
TGTGCCAGCAGCCGGGCGCCACAGGGGGATTCACCCCTCCACTTT
>TRBD2|TRBV30|NA|TRBJ2-2
CAWSQGREGTGELFF
TGTGCCTGGAGTCAAGGGAGGGAGGGCACCGGGGAGCTGTTTTTT
>NA|TRBV25-1|once|TRBJ2-7
CASSGPGIYEQYF
TGTGCCAGCAGTGGCCCGGGAATCTACGAGCAGTACTTC
>NA|TRBV19|NA|TRBJ2-7
CASSRTDLSYEQYF
TGTGCCAGTAGCAGGACAGATCTCTCCTACGAGCAGTACTTC
>NA|TRBV6-6|NA|TRBJ1-1
CASSLKQGTGAFF
TGTGCCAGCAGTCTCAAACAGGGCACCGGAGCTTTCTTT
>NA|TRBV6-1|NA|TRBJ2-7
CASSEVRGYEQYF
TGTGCCAGCAGTGAAGTAAGGGGTTACGAGCAGTACTTC
>NA|TRBV5-8|NA|TRBJ2-3
CASTRTVSTDTQYF
TGTGCCAGCACCCGGACAGTAAGCACAGATACGCAGTATTTT
>TRBD1|TRBV27|NA|TRBJ1-3
CASRKGQADGNTIYF
TGTGCCAGCAGAAAGGGACAGGCTGACGGAAACACCATATATTTT
>TRBD2|TRBV4-1|NA|TRBJ2-4
CASSPGLAGMNIQYF
TGCGCCAGCAGCCCAGGACTAGCGGGTATGAACATTCAGTACTTC